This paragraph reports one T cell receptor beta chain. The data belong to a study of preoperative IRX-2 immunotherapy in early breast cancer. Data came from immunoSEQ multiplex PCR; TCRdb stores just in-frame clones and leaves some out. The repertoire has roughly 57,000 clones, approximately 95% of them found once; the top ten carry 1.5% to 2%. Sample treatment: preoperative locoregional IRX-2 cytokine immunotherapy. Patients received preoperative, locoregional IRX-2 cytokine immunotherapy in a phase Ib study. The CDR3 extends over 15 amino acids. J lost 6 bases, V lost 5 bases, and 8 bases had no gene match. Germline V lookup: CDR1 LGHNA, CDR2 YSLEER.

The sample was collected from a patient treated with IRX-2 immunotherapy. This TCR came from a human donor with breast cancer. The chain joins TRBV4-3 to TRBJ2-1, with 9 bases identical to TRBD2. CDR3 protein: CASSSRLAAFNEQFF. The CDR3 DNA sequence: TGCGCCAGCAGCTCCAGACTAGCGGCCTTCAATGAGCAGTTCTTC.